The clone carrying this TCR beta chain was detected once. Its target is not known. V lost 5 bases, J lost 4 bases, and 13 bases stayed unmatched. This CDR3 is built from 16 residues. Germline loops: CDR1 SEHNR, CDR2 FQNEAQ (reference sequence). The data were produced by immunoSEQ multiplex PCR, yet TCRdb's version contains in-frame clones alone and is incomplete. The table shows 6,500 to 8,000 clones, with about 94% occurring only once. The sample is drawn from a study of OX40 agonist ivuxolimab in advanced cancers. Whole-study results and caveats: There was clonal expansion of CD4+ and CD8+ blood T cells by week 6 at 0.1 to 3.0 mg/kg.

This sample comprised CD4+ or CD8+ T cells sorted from blood, obtained in a trial of the OX40 agonist ivuxolimab. This chain joins TRBV7-9 and TRBJ1-1, with 7 bases fitting TRBD1. The clonotype comes from an adult with an advanced solid tumor such as melanoma, head and neck, liver or kidney cancer. CDR3 DNA sequence: TGTGCCAGCAGCCCGGAGACAGGGAGGGGGAGCACTGAAGCTTTCTTT. This translates into CASSPETGRGSTEAFF.